This section outlines one T cell receptor (beta chain) sequence together with its context. These data belong to a study of TIL therapy for anti-PD-1-resistant metastatic lung cancer. The immunoSEQ assay was v3. Each library reached 2.1 million or so read pairs, or roughly 5-6.5 million at deep level. Assay: immunoSEQ multiplex PCR; the TCRdb copy retains only in-frame clones and omits some. The table records 54,000 or so clones, 87% of them present only once. Time point given: pre-treatment sample, taken before nivolumab and TIL therapy. CDR1 and CDR2 from the germline V gene are SGHAT and FQNNGV. V lost 0 bases, J lost 5 bases, and 13 bases lay in between. CDR3 length equals 15 residues.

This TCR came from a person aged 25-79 years with non-small cell lung cancer. The genes are TRBV11-2 and TRBJ1-1; perhaps TRBD1 as D (6 bases). Sequences were derived from blood, sampled at baseline. CDR3 nucleotides: TGTGCCAGCAGCTTAGAACACGGGGGCCTGACTGAAGCTTTCTTT. Translated, it gives CASSLEHGGLTEAFF.